This T cell receptor beta chain was obtained from a study of blood T cell repertoires in COVID-19. TCRdb's table, derived via immunoSEQ multiplex PCR, lists solely in-frame clones and lacks some. This table has 90,000 or so clones, 80% to 90% appearing once. This receptor was identified in a man older than 75 with active or convalescent COVID-19. The sample was peripheral blood.

The CDR3 nucleotides are TGTGCCAGCAGTAAAGGGGGGGGTCGAACTACCTACGAGCAGTACTTC. It is translated as CASSKGGGRTTYEQYF. The chain combines TRBV6-1 with TRBJ2-7; D might be TRBD2 (7 bases). Trimming removed 5 bases from V and 2 bases from J, with 19 bases in between. Germline V gives CDR1 MNHNS, CDR2 SASEGT. The CDR3 is 16 residues long.